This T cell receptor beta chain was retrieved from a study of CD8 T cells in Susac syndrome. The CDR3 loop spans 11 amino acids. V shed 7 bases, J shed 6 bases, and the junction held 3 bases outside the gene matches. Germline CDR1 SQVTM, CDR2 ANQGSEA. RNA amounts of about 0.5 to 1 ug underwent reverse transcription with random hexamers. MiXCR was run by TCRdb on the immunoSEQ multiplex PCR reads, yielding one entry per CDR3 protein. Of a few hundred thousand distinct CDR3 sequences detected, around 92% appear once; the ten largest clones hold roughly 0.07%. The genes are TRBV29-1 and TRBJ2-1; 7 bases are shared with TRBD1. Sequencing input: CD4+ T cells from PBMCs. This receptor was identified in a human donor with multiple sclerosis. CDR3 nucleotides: TGCAGCGCCAACAGGGGCAATGAGCAGTTCTTC. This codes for CSANRGNEQFF.